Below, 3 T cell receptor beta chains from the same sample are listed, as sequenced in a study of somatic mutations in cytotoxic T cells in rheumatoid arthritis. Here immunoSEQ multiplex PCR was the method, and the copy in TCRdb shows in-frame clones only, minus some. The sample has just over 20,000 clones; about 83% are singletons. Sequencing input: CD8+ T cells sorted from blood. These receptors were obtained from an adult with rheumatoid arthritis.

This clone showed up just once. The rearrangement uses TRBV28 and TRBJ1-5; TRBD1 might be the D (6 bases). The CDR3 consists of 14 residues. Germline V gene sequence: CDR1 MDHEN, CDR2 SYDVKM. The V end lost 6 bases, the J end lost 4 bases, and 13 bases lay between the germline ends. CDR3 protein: CASRTDSRNQPQHF. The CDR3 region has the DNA TGTGCCAGCAGAACGGACAGCAGGAATCAGCCCCAGCATTTT.

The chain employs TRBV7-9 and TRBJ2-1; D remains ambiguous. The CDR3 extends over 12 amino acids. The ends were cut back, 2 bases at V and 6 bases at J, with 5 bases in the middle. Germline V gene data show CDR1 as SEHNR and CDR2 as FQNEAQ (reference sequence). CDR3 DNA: TGTGCCAGCAGCTTATCAGGCAATGAGCAGTTCTTC. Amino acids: CASSLSGNEQFF. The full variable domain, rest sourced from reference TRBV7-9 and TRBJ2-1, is DTGVSQNPRHKITKRGQNVTFRCDPISEHNRLYWYRQTLGQGPEFLTYFQNEAQLEKSRLLSDRFSAERPKGSFSTLEIQRTEQGDSAMYLCASSLSGNEQFFGPGTRLTVL.

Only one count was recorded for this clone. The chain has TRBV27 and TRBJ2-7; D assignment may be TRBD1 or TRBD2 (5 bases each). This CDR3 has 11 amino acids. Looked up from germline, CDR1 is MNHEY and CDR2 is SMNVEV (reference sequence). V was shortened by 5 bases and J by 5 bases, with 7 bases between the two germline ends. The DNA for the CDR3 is TGTGCCAGCAGTCGGGGACACGAGCAGTACGTC. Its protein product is CASSRGHEQYV.